The clone carrying this TCR beta chain was observed a few times. The sample is drawn from a study of human T cells and chemical hapten exposure. Noted time point: patch test 1, 2 weeks after DPC sensitization. Sample treatment: therapeutic diphenylcyclopropenone sensitization with weekly scalp DPC. V trimming: 4 bases; J trimming: 5 bases; junction bases outside the gene matches: 15. The length of the CDR3 is 17 residues. Germline V lookup: CDR1 SQVTM, CDR2 ANQGSEA. TCRdb called the RACE reads again in MiXCR, with one record for every CDR3 protein. Altogether a few hundred thousand distinct CDR3 sequences are present, nearly 5% being singletons, with the ten largest covering around 2.3%.

Sequencing was performed on whole blood, taken in connection with sensitization to the hapten diphenylcyclopropenone (DPC). This rearrangement joins TRBV29-1 to TRBJ2-1; 9 nucleotides align to TRBD1. The clonotype was recovered from a woman between 50 and 59 years old with alopecia areata. Some clones in this sample may be carry-over from other donors' samples. CDR3 nucleotide sequence: TGCAGCGTTGTTACTCGTCTGGGACAGGGAGCTGACAATGAGCAGTTCTTC. This translates into CSVVTRLGQGADNEQFF.